The subject of this entry is one T cell receptor beta chain. The sample contains more than one DNA sequence encoding this CDR3. The data are from a study of shared clonotypes between healthy human individuals. Some clones are missing from TCRdb's copy, which holds only in-frame ones; the method was immunoSEQ multiplex PCR. The sample gives under 2,500,000 clones, approximately 94% of which show up once; around 0.13% is in the top ten. Per the germline V gene, CDR1 is GTSNPN and CDR2 is SVGIG (reference sequence). The CDR3 is made up of 12 amino acids. V dropped 8 bases and J dropped 5; count of bases not matched to a gene: 8.

The TCR comes from a man between 18 and 29 years old in good health. Sequencing input: naive CD4+ T cells sorted from blood. Subset noted: CD45RA+ positively selected. The chain carries TRBV30 and TRBJ1-1; 7 nucleotides agree with TRBD1. The CDR3 spells CAGNRGETEAFF. The CDR3 nucleotides are TGTGCCGGGAACAGGGGAGAGACTGAAGCTTTCTTT.